This T cell receptor (beta chain) was identified during a study of cytomegalovirus exposure and HLA in healthy donors. At the level of the study: The approximately 120 validation repertoires, a later analysis reported, used the same platform as the approximately 650 first-cohort repertoires.

This clone was seen only once. Its antigen is still unknown. The 120-subject validation cohort, separate from the 666-subject first cohort, included the donors. Findings and limits, study-wide: Associated with cytomegalovirus, according to the listing, were some 180 TCR beta chains.

This CDR3 has 15 amino acids. The V gene end was trimmed by 6 bases and the J gene end by 6 bases; junction bases not matched to a gene: 8. CDR1 is SGHVS, CDR2 FQNEAQ, per germline. Clones were sequenced by immunoSEQ multiplex PCR, and TCRdb holds only the in-frame ones, with some missing. The sample includes around 150,000 clones, less than 90% of them seen just once. The clonotype was recovered from a woman under 30 in good health and CMV-seropositive. This chain joins TRBV7-8 and TRBJ1-4, with TRBD1 matching 9 bases. The sample was PBMCs. As DNA, the CDR3 is TGTGCCAGCAGACCTCAGGGACAGGGTTATGAAAAACTGTTTTTT. It translates to CASRPQGQGYEKLFF. The variable domain in full, completed from reference TRBV7-8 and TRBJ1-4, reads GAGVSQSPRYKVAKRGQDVALRCDPISGHVSLFWYQQALGQGPEFLTYFQNEAQLDKSGLPSDRFFAERPEGSVSTLKIQRTQQEDSAVYLCASRPQGQGYEKLFFGSGTQLSVL.